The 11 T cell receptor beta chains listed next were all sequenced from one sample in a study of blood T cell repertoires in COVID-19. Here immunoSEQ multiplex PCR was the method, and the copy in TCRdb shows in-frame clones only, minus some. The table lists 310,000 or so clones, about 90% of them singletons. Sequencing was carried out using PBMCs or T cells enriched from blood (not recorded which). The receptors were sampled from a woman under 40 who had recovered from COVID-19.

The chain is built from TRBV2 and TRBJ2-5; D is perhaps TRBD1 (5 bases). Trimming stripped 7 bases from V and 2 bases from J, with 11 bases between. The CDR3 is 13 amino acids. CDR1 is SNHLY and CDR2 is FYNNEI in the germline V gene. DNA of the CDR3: TGTGCCAGCACCCCTAGGACACAAGAGACCCAGTACTTC. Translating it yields CASTPRTQETQYF.

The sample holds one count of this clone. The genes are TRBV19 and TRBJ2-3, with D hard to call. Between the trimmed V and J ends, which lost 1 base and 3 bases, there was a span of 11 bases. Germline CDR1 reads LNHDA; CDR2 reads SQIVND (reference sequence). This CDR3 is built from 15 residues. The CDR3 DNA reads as TGTGCCAGTAGTATAGGATCATTGACAACAGATACGCAGTATTTT. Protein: CASSIGSLTTDTQYF.

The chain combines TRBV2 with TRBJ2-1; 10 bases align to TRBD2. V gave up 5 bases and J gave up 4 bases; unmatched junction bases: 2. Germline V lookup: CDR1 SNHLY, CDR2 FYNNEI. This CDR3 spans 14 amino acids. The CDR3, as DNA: TGTGCCAGCAGTCCTAGCGGGGGTTACAATGAGCAGTTCTTC. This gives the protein CASSPSGGYNEQFF.

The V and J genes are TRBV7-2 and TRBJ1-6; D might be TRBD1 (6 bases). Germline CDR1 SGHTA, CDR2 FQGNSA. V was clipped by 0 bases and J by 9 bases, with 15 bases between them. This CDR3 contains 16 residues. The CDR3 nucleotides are TGTGCCAGCAGCTTAGCCCCGGCCAGGGGATTTTCACCCCTCCACTTT. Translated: CASSLAPARGFSPLHF.

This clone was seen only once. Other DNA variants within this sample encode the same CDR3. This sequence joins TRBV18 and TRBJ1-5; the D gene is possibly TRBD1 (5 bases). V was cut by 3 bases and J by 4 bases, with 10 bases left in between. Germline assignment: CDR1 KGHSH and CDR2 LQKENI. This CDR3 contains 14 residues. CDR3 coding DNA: TGTGCCAGCTCACCGGGGGGGGTAAATCAGCCCCAGCATTTT. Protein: CASSPGGVNQPQHF.

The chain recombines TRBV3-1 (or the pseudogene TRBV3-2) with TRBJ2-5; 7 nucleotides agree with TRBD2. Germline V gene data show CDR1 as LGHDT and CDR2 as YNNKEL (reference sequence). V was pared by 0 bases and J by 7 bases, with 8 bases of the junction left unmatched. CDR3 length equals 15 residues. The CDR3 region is CASSQDPSGTWTQYF. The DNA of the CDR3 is TGTGCCAGCAGCCAAGATCCTAGCGGTACGTGGACCCAGTACTTC.

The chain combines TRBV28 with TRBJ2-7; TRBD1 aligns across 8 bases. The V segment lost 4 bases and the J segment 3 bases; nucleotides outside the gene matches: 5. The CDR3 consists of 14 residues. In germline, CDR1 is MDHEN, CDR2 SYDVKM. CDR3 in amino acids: CASSSGTGNYEQYF. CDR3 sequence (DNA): TGTGCCAGCAGTTCCGGGACAGGCAACTACGAGCAGTACTTC.

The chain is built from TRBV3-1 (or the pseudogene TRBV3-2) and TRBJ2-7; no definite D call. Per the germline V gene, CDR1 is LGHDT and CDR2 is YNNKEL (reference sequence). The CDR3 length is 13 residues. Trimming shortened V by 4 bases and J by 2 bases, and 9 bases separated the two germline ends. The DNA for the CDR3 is TGTGCCAGCAGCCCCGGAGTCACCTACGAGCAGTACTTC. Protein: CASSPGVTYEQYF.

In DNA, the CDR3 is TGTGCCAGCAGTTACTCGCTGGACAGTTGGGAAAAACTGTTTTTT. Residues: CASSYSLDSWEKLFF. The chain has TRBV6-2 or TRBV6-3 and TRBJ1-4, with a possible D match to TRBD1 (6 bases). Trimming took 0 bases from V and 8 from J, leaving 13 bases between them. Looked up from germline, CDR1 is MNHEY and CDR2 is SVGEGT. The CDR3 contains 15 residues.

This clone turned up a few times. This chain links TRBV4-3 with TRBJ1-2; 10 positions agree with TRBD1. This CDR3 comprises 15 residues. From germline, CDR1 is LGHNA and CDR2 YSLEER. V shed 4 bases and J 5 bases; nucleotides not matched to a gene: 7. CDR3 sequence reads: CASSLETGGDYGYTF. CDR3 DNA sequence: TGCGCCAGCAGCCTAGAGACAGGGGGCGATTATGGCTACACCTTC.

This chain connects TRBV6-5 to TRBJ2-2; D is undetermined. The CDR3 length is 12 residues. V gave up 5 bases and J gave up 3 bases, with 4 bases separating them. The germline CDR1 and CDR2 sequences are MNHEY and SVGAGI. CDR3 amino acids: CASSPHTGELFF. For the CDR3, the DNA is TGTGCCAGCAGTCCTCACACCGGGGAGCTGTTTTTT.